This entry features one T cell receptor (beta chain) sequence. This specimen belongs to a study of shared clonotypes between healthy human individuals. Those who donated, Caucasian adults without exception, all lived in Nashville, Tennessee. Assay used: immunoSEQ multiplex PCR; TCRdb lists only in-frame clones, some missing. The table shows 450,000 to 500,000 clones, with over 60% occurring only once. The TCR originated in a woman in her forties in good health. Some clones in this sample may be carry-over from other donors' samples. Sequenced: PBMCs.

The CDR3 loop reads CASSLYRGRYGYTF. The CDR3 DNA reads TGTGCCAGCAGTCTCTACAGGGGGCGGTATGGCTACACCTTC. This chain uses TRBV28 with TRBJ1-2; TRBD1 matches 9 bases. The V gene's germline CDR1 is MDHEN and CDR2 SYDVKM. CDR3 size: 14 residues. V shed 5 bases, J shed 5 bases, and the junction held 6 bases outside the gene matches.